The rows below give T cell receptor beta chains drawn from one sample of a study of blood T cell repertoires in COVID-19. The method was immunoSEQ multiplex PCR; TCRdb's version includes in-frame clones alone and lacks a portion of them. This table has around 300,000 clones, roughly 89% appearing once. Input material: peripheral blood. Receptors originate from a man aged 45-65 years with acute or convalescent COVID-19. Each CDR3 is given with its conserved first and last residue. Each record gives: J gene, V gene, D gene, clone size, CDR3 protein, CDR3 DNA. D genes are given only for firm matches. Not all rows give a size; the values are once, few, many and, for expanded clones, a class.

TRBJ1-4 TRBV9 NA NA CASSVDGRENEKLFF TGTGCCAGCAGCGTAGATGGCAGGGAAAATGAAAAACTGTTTTTT
TRBJ1-2 TRBV7-9 NA NA CASRIDNVPGYTF TGTGCCAGCAGGATAGACAACGTCCCGGGCTACACCTTC
TRBJ2-5 TRBV7-2 TRBD2 NA CASSLRAGGYQETQYF TGTGCCAGCAGCCTCCGGGCGGGGGGGTACCAAGAGACCCAGTACTTC
TRBJ2-2 TRBV20-1 NA NA CSASGLPGTGELFF TGCAGTGCTAGTGGGCTTCCGGGCACCGGGGAGCTGTTTTTT
TRBJ1-5 TRBV30 NA NA CAWSVGGSNQPQHF TGTGCCTGGAGTGTAGGGGGAAGCAATCAGCCCCAGCATTTT
TRBJ2-3 TRBV4-2 NA once CASSPGGYTQYF TGTGCCAGCAGCCCCGGGGGTTATACGCAGTATTTT
TRBJ2-5 TRBV18 NA NA CASSPSSVETQYF TGTGCCAGCTCACCATCTAGCGTAGAGACCCAGTACTTC
TRBJ1-1 TRBV5-1 TRBD1 NA CASSRDSLNTEAFF TGCGCCAGCAGCCGGGACAGCCTGAACACTGAAGCTTTCTTT
TRBJ2-5 TRBV2 NA once CASSEIAQETQYF TGTGCCAGCAGTGAGATAGCGCAAGAGACCCAGTACTTC
TRBJ2-1 TRBV2 NA NA CATGGGGGEQFF TGTGCCACCGGGGGAGGGGGAGGTGAGCAGTTCTTC
TRBJ2-2 TRBV5-4 NA NA CASSLDLLPSVTGELFF TGTGCCAGCAGCTTGGACCTTCTGCCCTCGGTCACCGGGGAGCTGTTTTTT
TRBJ2-2 TRBV9 NA NA CASSAPGVPNTGELFF TGTGCCAGCAGCGCCCCCGGGGTTCCGAACACCGGGGAGCTGTTTTTT
TRBJ2-3 TRBV11-3 NA once CASRGGVTDTQYF TGTGCCAGCAGAGGAGGGGTGACAGATACGCAGTATTTT
TRBJ1-4 TRBV30 TRBD1 NA CAWSRQGLNEKLFF TGTGCCTGGAGCCGACAGGGCCTTAATGAAAAACTGTTTTTT
TRBJ2-7 TRBV2 NA NA CASEREGGEQYF TGTGCCAGCGAGAGGGAAGGAGGCGAGCAGTACTTC
TRBJ1-2 TRBV19 TRBD1 NA CASSTPGQAYGYTF TGTGCCAGTAGTACCCCAGGACAGGCCTATGGCTACACCTTC
TRBJ2-1 TRBV15 NA NA CATSRDAGSHNEQFF TGTGCCACCAGCAGAGATGCGGGGTCCCACAATGAGCAGTTCTTC
TRBJ2-5 TRBV3-1/TRBV3-2 TRBD2 NA CASSTGLAGGQETQYF TGTGCCAGCAGCACTGGACTAGCGGGGGGGCAAGAGACCCAGTACTTC
TRBJ2-1 TRBV7-3 TRBD2 NA CASSPGGGINEQFF TGTGCCAGCAGCCCGGGAGGGGGTATCAATGAGCAGTTCTTC
TRBJ2-5 TRBV19 NA NA CASSIDLRASVGTQYF TGTGCCAGTAGTATAGATCTTAGGGCTAGCGTCGGGACCCAGTACTTC
TRBJ2-7 TRBV27 NA NA CASSLGHEQYF TGTGCCAGCAGTTTAGGGCACGAGCAGTACTTC
TRBJ2-5 TRBV9 TRBD1 NA CASSPRDRGPETQYF TGTGCCAGCAGCCCCCGGGACAGGGGGCCGGAGACCCAGTACTTC
TRBJ1-5 TRBV7-9 NA NA CASSTGTGNQPQHF TGTGCCAGCAGCACCGGGACTGGTAATCAGCCCCAGCATTTT
TRBJ2-1 TRBV20-1 TRBD1 once CSASRGLEQFF TGCAGTGCTAGCAGGGGGCTTGAGCAGTTCTTC
TRBJ1-6 TRBV30 NA NA CAWSVGVVTTGSPLHF TGTGCCTGGAGTGTAGGAGTCGTGACCACCGGTTCACCCCTCCACTTT
TRBJ2-2 TRBV5-1 TRBD1 once CASSRGQGTTGELFF TGCGCCAGCAGCCGAGGACAGGGTACCACCGGGGAGCTGTTTTTT
TRBJ1-3 TRBV2 NA NA CASSEGGAGNTIYF TGTGCCAGCAGTGAAGGGGGAGCTGGAAACACCATATATTTT
TRBJ2-7 TRBV3-1/TRBV3-2 NA NA CASSQDILAYEQYF TGTGCCAGCAGCCAAGACATCCTAGCCTACGAGCAGTACTTC
TRBJ2-2 TRBV2 TRBD2 NA CASNSGTSGVRELFF TGTGCCAGTAACTCCGGGACTAGCGGGGTCAGGGAGCTGTTTTTT
TRBJ1-3 TRBV30 NA once CAWSAGVGNTIYF TGTGCCTGGAGTGCCGGGGTTGGAAACACCATATATTTT
TRBJ1-1 TRBV2 NA once CASSLEGGIEAFF TGTGCCAGCAGTCTCGAGGGAGGGATTGAAGCTTTCTTT
TRBJ1-1 TRBV27 NA NA CASSLSPPTTEAFF TGTGCCAGCAGTTTGAGTCCGCCAACCACTGAAGCTTTCTTT
TRBJ1-5 TRBV6-1 NA NA CASSVHQISGNQPQHF TGTGCCAGCAGTGTCCACCAAATCTCGGGCAATCAGCCCCAGCATTTT
TRBJ1-1 TRBV29-1 TRBD1 NA CSVGQATPGTEAFF TGCAGCGTGGGACAGGCGACACCGGGGACTGAAGCTTTCTTT
TRBJ2-1 TRBV7-9 TRBD1 NA CASSQVRDSKFF TGTGCCAGCAGCCAAGTCCGGGACAGTAAGTTCTTC
TRBJ1-1 TRBV7-9 NA NA CASSPRGQSNTEAFF TGTGCCAGCAGCCCCCGAGGACAGTCGAACACTGAAGCTTTCTTT